What follows is one T cell receptor (beta chain) and its context. Sample time point: inflamed ileum from the surgical specimen. The source of the sample is a study of T cell repertoires in ileal Crohn's disease. The CDR3 consists of 17 residues. V shed 7 bases and J shed 6 bases, with 24 bases lying between them. Germline loops: CDR1 LNHDA, CDR2 SQIVND (reference sequence). Profiling relied on immunoSEQ multiplex PCR, and the TCRdb table lists in-frame clones only, not all of them. The table includes around 15,000 clones, approximately 79% detected once. The V and J genes are TRBV19 and TRBJ2-2; D may be TRBD1 (6 bases). Sample: ileal tissue. This TCR came from an adult with Crohn's disease. In DNA form, the CDR3 reads TGTGCCAGTACCATACCCAGGGGCCCGAACATCCCCGGGGAGCTGTTTTTT. This sequence encodes CASTIPRGPNIPGELFF. The whole variable domain, remainder taken from reference TRBV19 and TRBJ2-2, is DGGITQSPKYLFRKEGQNVTLSCEQNLNHDAMYWYRQDPGQGLRLIYYSQIVNDFQKGDIAEGYSVSREKKESFPLTVTSAQKNPTAFYLCASTIPRGPNIPGELFFGEGSRLTVL.